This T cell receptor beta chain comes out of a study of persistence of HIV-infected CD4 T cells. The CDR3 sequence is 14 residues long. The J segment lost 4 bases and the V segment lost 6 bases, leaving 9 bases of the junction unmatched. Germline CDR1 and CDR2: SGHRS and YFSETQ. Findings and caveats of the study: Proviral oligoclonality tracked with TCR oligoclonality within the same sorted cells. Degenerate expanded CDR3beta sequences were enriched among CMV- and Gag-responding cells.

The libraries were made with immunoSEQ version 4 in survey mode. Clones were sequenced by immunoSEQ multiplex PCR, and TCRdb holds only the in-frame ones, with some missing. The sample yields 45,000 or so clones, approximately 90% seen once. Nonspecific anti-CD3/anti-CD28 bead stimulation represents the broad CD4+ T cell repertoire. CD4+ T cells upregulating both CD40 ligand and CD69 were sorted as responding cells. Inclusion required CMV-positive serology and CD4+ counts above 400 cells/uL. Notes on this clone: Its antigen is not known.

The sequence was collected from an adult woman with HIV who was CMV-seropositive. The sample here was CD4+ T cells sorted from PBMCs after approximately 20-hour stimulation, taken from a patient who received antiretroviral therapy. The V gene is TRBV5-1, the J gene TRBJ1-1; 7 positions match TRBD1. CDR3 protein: CASNPRAGGTEAFF. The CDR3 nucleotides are TGCGCCAGCAATCCCCGAGCAGGGGGCACTGAAGCTTTCTTT. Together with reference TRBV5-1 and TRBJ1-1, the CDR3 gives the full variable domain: KAGVTQTPRYLIKTRGQQVTLSCSPISGHRSVSWYQQTPGQGLQFLFEYFSETQRNKGNFPGRFSGRQFSNSRSEMNVSTLELGDSALYLCASNPRAGGTEAFFGQGTRLTVV.